This T cell receptor beta chain was captured in a study of blood T cell repertoires in COVID-19 (dated by TCRdb to about 2020). The study in broad terms: Samples covering the acute and convalescent phases of COVID-19 were provided by collaborators in the United States, Italy and Spain. The prospective study material was composed of cDNA or gDNA derived from T cells, B-cell-depleted T cells, or PBMCs. Subjects who had been exposed to COVID-19, were actively infected with it, or had recovered from it provided the deeply sampled blood TCRbeta repertoires that made up the dataset. A freely available public database, intended as a resource for researchers studying the immune response to SARS-CoV-2, is where the repertoires were released. The samples were drawn from two sources: the first 160 participants of the ongoing ImmuneRACE study, and 1,200 or so subjects contributed by 6 global collaborators. A de-identified subject ID, COVID-19 status, age in years and sex were almost always included in the sample metadata. Where HLA class I and class II types were available, the types were taken from metadata supplied by the sample provider, not from assay-based typing.

What the work shows at the level of the full study, not this receptor alone: The quantity of clinical and demographic metadata differed by source and by participant and was supplied without curation.

Whole blood was collected in K2EDTA tubes by collaborating institutions according to the institutions' own protocols. For TCRbeta analysis, collaborators shipped samples as frozen whole blood, isolated PBMCs, or DNA extracted from either of those sample types. Note on this clone: Its antigen is not yet known. Base quality data are lacking; no much larger clone is found one base away.

Inclusive of the bounding cysteine and phenylalanine, the CDR3 is 15 residues long. The only DNA kept is the CDR3, 45 bases in frame from the first base. The germline V end is reduced by 3 bases and the J end by 8 bases; junction bases left unmatched: 8. From a lookup of the germline V gene, CDR1 and CDR2 are LGHNA and YNFKEQ. TCRbeta CDR3 regions were amplified from genomic DNA by means of the immunoSEQ Assay, a bias-controlled multiplex PCR. Under the source paper's analysis protocol: Nucleated cell counts per sample were estimated from amplification of reference gene primers within the assay. Sequence reads were collapsed and filtered to measure the absolute abundance of every unique TCRbeta CDR3 rearrangement. For each sample, productive Simpson clonality was calculated as the square root of Simpson's diversity index across productive rearrangements. TCRdb took this table from immuneACCESS and kept in-frame rearrangements with V and J called. Such tables lack part of the clones; where checked against another copy, unresolved V genes explain under half of the gap, and the rest is unexplained. From that table come the V and J calls and clone size; the DNA was used to work out D and trimming. The sample data list about 100,000 clones, and roughly 90% of these were observed just once. Of the sample, less than 2.5% is held by the ten largest clones.

Sample: peripheral blood. The rearrangement joined TRBV4-2 to TRBJ2-1, with 9 bases in between that match TRBD2. This TCR was sampled from a middle-aged man with active COVID-19. The sequenced DNA is TGTGCCAGCAGCCACACTCTAGCGGGATATGATGAGCAGTTCTTC. This yields the protein CASSHTLAGYDEQFF.